The 23 T cell receptor beta chains reported below all come from one sample, sequenced in a study of PD-L1 blockade in urothelial cancer. Assay used: immunoSEQ multiplex PCR; TCRdb lists only in-frame clones, some missing. The sample consists of over 70,000 clones, 83% of them appearing once. Time point indicated: peripheral blood 6 weeks after treatment start. Sequences were derived from PBMCs, sampled around atezolizumab (anti-PD-L1) treatment. The receptors come from a man aged 70 or older with urothelial cancer.

The chain couples TRBV19 to TRBJ1-5, with D uncertain. V shed 6 bases and J shed 0 bases, with 9 bases lying between them. Germline assignment: CDR1 LNHDA and CDR2 SQIVND (reference sequence). The CDR3 is 14 residues long. CDR3 DNA: TGTGCCAGTAGACGGGAAATTAGCAATCAGCCCCAGCATTTT. It codes for CASRREISNQPQHF.

The chain couples TRBV6-5 to TRBJ2-1; a possible D gene is TRBD1 (6 bases). The CDR3 consists of 15 residues. V was pared by 5 bases and J by 0 bases, with 11 bases between. From germline, CDR1 is MNHEY and CDR2 SVGAGI. The CDR3 DNA reads as TGTGCCAGCAGTGCCGGACAGAACTCCTACAATGAGCAGTTCTTC. Its translation is CASSAGQNSYNEQFF.

The V and J genes are TRBV27 and TRBJ2-7; TRBD1 might be the D (5 bases). The V end lost 5 bases, the J end lost 4 bases, and 15 bases lay between the germline ends. The CDR3 totals 14 residues. CDR1 is MNHEY and CDR2 is SMNVEV in the germline V gene (reference sequence). The CDR3 DNA reads TGTGCCAGCAGTCGCCTCGAGACAGATTACGAGCAGTACTTC. As protein: CASSRLETDYEQYF.

The rearrangement links TRBV7-9 to TRBJ1-2; TRBD1 might be the D (6 bases). The V gene's germline CDR1 is SEHNR and CDR2 FQNEAQ (reference sequence). The ends were cut back, 3 bases at V and 6 bases at J, with 17 bases in the middle. This CDR3 region has 15 residues. The DNA of the CDR3 is TGTGCCAGCAGCTTGAACTTGGACAGCTTAAATGGCTACACCTTC. Its translation is CASSLNLDSLNGYTF. Drawing the rest from reference TRBV7-9 and TRBJ1-2, the complete variable domain is DTGVSQNPRHKITKRGQNVTFRCDPISEHNRLYWYRQTLGQGPEFLTYFQNEAQLEKSRLLSDRFSAERPKGSFSTLEIQRTEQGDSAMYLCASSLNLDSLNGYTFGSGTRLTVV.

This sequence joins TRBV7-6 and TRBJ1-2; D gene ambiguous. In germline, CDR1 is SGHVS, CDR2 FNYEAQ. The CDR3 loop spans 14 amino acids. Trimming stripped 2 bases from V and 3 bases from J, with 10 bases between. CDR3 nucleotides: TGTGCCAGCAGCTTACCCGTCGGGGACTATGGCTACACCTTC. Translating gives CASSLPVGDYGYTF.

The chain links TRBV5-5 to TRBJ2-5; possible D gene TRBD1, 6 bases. Germline V gene lookup returns CDR1 SGHKS and CDR2 YYEKEE (reference sequence). V lost 4 bases and J 0 bases, leaving 13 bases between the germline ends. This CDR3 is built from 15 residues. CDR3 protein: CASSPWGQDQETQYF. The CDR3 nucleotides read TGTGCCAGCAGCCCGTGGGGGCAGGACCAAGAGACCCAGTACTTC.

The chain is built from TRBV7-2 and TRBJ2-2; 12 bases agree with TRBD2. This CDR3 comprises 16 residues. The J segment lost 0 bases and the V segment lost 7 bases, leaving 3 bases of the junction unmatched. The V gene's germline CDR1 is SGHTA and CDR2 FQGNSA. CDR3 bases: TGTGCCAGCAACCTAGCGGGAGGGACGAACACCGGGGAGCTGTTTTTT. Encoded protein: CASNLAGGTNTGELFF.

CDR3 region: CASSQETSRGPYNEQFF. The CDR3 bases are TGTGCCAGCAGCCAAGAGACTAGTCGGGGCCCCTACAATGAGCAGTTCTTC. This chain joins TRBV4-2 and TRBJ2-1, with TRBD2 as a possible D gene (6 bases). CDR3 length: 17 residues. CDR1 LGHNA and CDR2 YNFKEQ come from the germline V gene. V was trimmed by 0 bases and J by 2 bases, leaving 14 bases between them.

The chain is built from TRBV6-6 and TRBJ1-4; D may be TRBD1 (6 bases). In germline, CDR1 is MNHNY, CDR2 SVGAGI (reference sequence). The germline V and J ends were trimmed by 2 bases and 8 bases, with 12 bases remaining between them. The CDR3 length is 14 residues. The CDR3 DNA reads TGTGCCAGCAGTTACGCCCGGGACAACGAAAAACTGTTTTTT. Amino acid sequence: CASSYARDNEKLFF.

CDR3: CASSVKLAASYNEQFF. The DNA for the CDR3 is TGTGCCAGCAGCGTAAAGCTAGCAGCCTCTTACAATGAGCAGTTCTTC. The chain links TRBV9 to TRBJ2-1, with a possible D match to TRBD2 (5 bases). V was pared by 1 base and J by 4 bases, with 15 bases between. Germline-derived CDR1 and CDR2 are SGDLS and YYNGEE. The CDR3 consists of 16 residues.

The chain carries TRBV6-1 and TRBJ2-1; 9 nucleotides align to TRBD2. V trimming: 2 bases; J trimming: 2 bases; junction bases outside the gene matches: 4. The CDR3 runs to 16 residues. The germline gives CDR1 MNHNS, CDR2 SASEGT. The CDR3 coding sequence is TGTGCCAGCAGTGAAATAGGCGGGAGGGCCTACAATGAGCAGTTCTTC. This gives the protein CASSEIGGRAYNEQFF.

This clone has only one observation. The genes are TRBV7-2 and TRBJ1-4; a possible D gene is TRBD1 (6 bases). The CDR3 is 15 amino acids. From germline, CDR1 is SGHTA and CDR2 FQGNSA. Trimming removed 4 bases from V and 7 bases from J, with 16 bases in between. CDR3 nucleotides: TGTGCCAGCAGCTCCGTAAGGGGAGGGGGTGAAAAACTGTTTTTT. It specifies CASSSVRGGGEKLFF.

The gene calls are TRBV5-1 and TRBJ1-2; D possibly corresponds to TRBD1 (5 bases). With 1 base removed from V and 8 bases from J, the gap between germline ends came to 15 bases. CDR1 is SGHRS and CDR2 is YFSETQ in the germline V gene. The CDR3 extends over 14 amino acids. CDR3 nucleotides: TGCGCCAGCAGCTTGCAAACAGGTGGTGACGGCTACACCTTC. Translation gives CASSLQTGGDGYTF.

The sample holds a few counts of this clone. The chain recombines TRBV7-2 with TRBJ1-4, with D unresolved. Between the trimmed V and J ends, which lost 2 bases and 3 bases, there was a span of 10 bases. The germline V gene encodes CDR1 SGHTA and CDR2 FQGNSA. This CDR3 comprises 15 residues. The DNA for the CDR3 is TGTGCCAGCAGCTTAATGTACAGTTCTAATGAAAAACTGTTTTTT. This codes for CASSLMYSSNEKLFF. Combining the CDR3 with reference TRBV7-2 and TRBJ1-4 gives the whole variable domain GAGVSQSPSNKVTEKGKDVELRCDPISGHTALYWYRQSLGQGLEFLIYFQGNSAPDKSGLPSDRFSAERTGGSVSTLTIQRTQQEDSAVYLCASSLMYSSNEKLFFGSGTQLSVL.

The V gene is TRBV7-3, the J gene TRBJ2-2; TRBD2 aligns across 7 bases. CDR3 length: 17 amino acids. The germline gives CDR1 SGHTA, CDR2 FQGTGA. The J segment lost 0 bases and the V segment lost 5 bases, leaving 9 bases of the junction unmatched. The CDR3 DNA is TGTGCCAGCAGCCCCCCAGGCGGGAGTACGAACACCGGGGAGCTGTTTTTT. Translated, it gives CASSPPGGSTNTGELFF. The whole variable domain, remainder taken from reference TRBV7-3 and TRBJ2-2, is GAGVSQTPSNKVTEKGKYVELRCDPISGHTALYWYRQSLGQGPEFLIYFQGTGAADDSGLPNDRFFAVRPEGSVSTLKIQRTERGDSAVYLCASSPPGGSTNTGELFFGEGSRLTVL.

This clone showed up just once. This chain uses TRBV18 with TRBJ2-2; 9 nucleotides line up with TRBD2. The CDR3 length is 15 residues. CDR1 and CDR2 from the germline V gene are KGHSH and LQKENI. V gave up 1 base and J gave up 6 bases; unmatched junction bases: 3. The chain's CDR3 is CASSPQREVPGELFF. The CDR3 bases are TGTGCCAGCTCACCACAGCGGGAGGTCCCCGGGGAGCTGTTTTTT.

This chain links TRBV11-2 with TRBJ2-5; 8 bases are shared with TRBD2. V lost 5 bases and J lost 5; bases outside the gene matches: 7. The CDR3 is 14 residues long. Germline V gives CDR1 SGHAT, CDR2 FQNNGV. The CDR3 spells CASSLRASGETQYF. CDR3 sequence (DNA): TGTGCCAGCAGCCTTCGCGCTAGCGGGGAGACCCAGTACTTC. Full variable domain (outside the CDR3, taken from reference TRBV11-2 and TRBJ2-5): EAGVAQSPRYKIIEKRQSVAFWCNPISGHATLYWYQQILGQGPKLLIQFQNNGVVDDSQLPKDRFSAERLKGVDSTLKIQPAKLEDSAVYLCASSLRASGETQYFGPGTRLLVL.

This clone was seen once. V gene TRBV6-4 combines with J gene TRBJ2-1; TRBD2 matches 8 bases. The CDR3 is 13 amino acids. In germline, CDR1 is MRHNA, CDR2 SNTAGT. J lost 4 bases, V lost 8 bases, and 4 bases had no gene match. The CDR3 coding sequence is TGTGCCAGCGCTAGCGGGCAGTACAATGAGCAGTTCTTC. This codes for CASASGQYNEQFF.

V usage is TRBV10-3 and J usage is TRBJ2-1; TRBD2 aligns across 14 bases. This CDR3 region has 18 residues. J was trimmed by 9 bases and V by 4 bases; bases with no gene match: 14. From germline, CDR1 is ENHRY and CDR2 SYGVKD. The DNA for the CDR3 is TGTGCCATCAGTGGACCGGGACTAGCGGGGGACCTACAATCTGAGCAGTTCTTC. Encoded protein: CAISGPGLAGDLQSEQFF.

The chain joins TRBV11-3 to TRBJ2-1, with 8 bases identical to TRBD2. Germline values: CDR1 SGHNT, CDR2 YENEEA. CDR3 length: 13 residues. J lost 6 bases, V lost 8 bases, and 6 bases had no gene match. CDR3 region: CASLSGTSNEQFF. In nucleotides, the CDR3 is TGTGCCAGCCTCTCCGGGACTAGCAATGAGCAGTTCTTC.

This chain links TRBV7-2 with TRBJ2-7; 7 bases are a match to TRBD2. CDR3 size: 14 residues. Germline values: CDR1 SGHTA, CDR2 FQGNSA. With V trimmed by 0 bases and J by 4 bases, 3 bases remained unmatched. In nucleotides, the CDR3 is TGTGCCAGCAGCTTAGCGAGGGAGGGGTACGAGCAGTACTTC. Protein sequence: CASSLAREGYEQYF.

The chain has TRBV9 and TRBJ2-1, with 8 bases aligning to TRBD1. The CDR3 length is 15 residues. Trimming took 1 base from V and 3 from J; bases not matched to a gene: 3. CDR1 is SGDLS and CDR2 is YYNGEE in the germline V gene. Here the CDR3 DNA reads TGTGCCAGCAGCGTACGACAGGGGAACTACAATGAGCAGTTCTTC. It translates to CASSVRQGNYNEQFF.

The V gene is TRBV11-2, the J gene TRBJ2-7; D may be TRBD2 (6 bases). This CDR3 contains 15 residues. Trimming left V 6 bases short and J 6 bases short, with 21 bases between. From germline, CDR1 is SGHAT and CDR2 FQNNGV. CDR3 in DNA: TGTGCCAGCAGGTCCCTCGCGGGGCGCCTAGGCGAGCAGTACTTC. Translating gives CASRSLAGRLGEQYF.